One sample yielded the 11 T cell receptor beta chains listed below, sequenced in a study of CD8+ T cells in alopecia areata. cDNA prepared by RNA extraction and subsequent reverse transcription served as the template for sequencing. TCRdb's table, derived via immunoSEQ multiplex PCR, lists solely in-frame clones and lacks some. This sample has 120,000 or so clones, with about 57% found just once. The sequences come from CD4+ T cells sorted from blood, collected at week 0. These receptors came from a human donor with alopecia areata.

The J gene is TRBJ2-4, the V gene TRBV15; no clear D gene. CDR3 size: 16 residues. The V end lost 1 base, the J end lost 1 base, and 11 bases lay between the germline ends. Germline lookup yields CDR1 LNHNV and CDR2 YYDKDF (reference sequence). The DNA for the CDR3 is TGTGCCACCAGCAGAGTCAGTTCGGGCGCCAAAAACATTCAGTACTTC. Translated: CATSRVSSGAKNIQYF.

In this sample, this clone turned up once. The gene calls are TRBV7-6 and TRBJ2-2, with D perhaps assigned TRBD1 or TRBD2 (6 bases each). Trimming removed 4 bases at V and 4 bases at J, with 13 bases between. This CDR3 spans 15 amino acids. CDR1 and CDR2 from the germline V gene are SGHVS and FNYEAQ. The CDR3 DNA follows: TGTGCCAGCAGCTCCTTCTCGGGGGCCACCGGGGAGCTGTTTTTT. Its translation is CASSSFSGATGELFF.

The sample holds one count of this clone. CDR3 region: CASSDPRPLAGGQFF. In nucleotides, the CDR3 is TGTGCCAGCAGTGACCCAAGGCCACTAGCGGGGGGGCAGTTCTTC. V gene TRBV6-1 combines with J gene TRBJ2-1, with TRBD2 matching 12 bases. Germline CDR1 and CDR2: MNHNS and SASEGT. The CDR3 is 15 residues long. V shed 3 bases, J shed 12 bases, and the junction held 9 bases outside the gene matches.

This clone has a handful of counts. J is TRBJ1-6 and V is TRBV9, with D possibly being TRBD1 (5 bases). CDR1 SGDLS and CDR2 YYNGEE come from the germline V gene. The V end lost 7 bases, the J end lost 6 bases, and 17 bases lay between the germline ends. CDR3 length equals 15 residues. CDR3 in amino acids: CASGGASPSNSPLHF. The CDR3 nucleotides are TGTGCCAGCGGAGGGGCGAGCCCCTCTAATTCACCCCTCCACTTT.

This clone was counted between two and nine times. This sequence joins TRBV27 and TRBJ2-1; TRBD2 matches 9 bases. The CDR3 consists of 18 residues. Germline trimming cut 3 bases from V and 0 bases from J; bases unmatched to any gene: 9. Germline assignment: CDR1 MNHEY and CDR2 SMNVEV (reference sequence). CDR3 sequence reads: CASSLPQRGESSYNEQFF. For the CDR3, the DNA is TGTGCCAGCAGTTTGCCCCAGCGGGGGGAGAGCTCCTACAATGAGCAGTTCTTC.

This rearrangement joins TRBV2 to TRBJ2-7, with D perhaps TRBD1 (6 bases). Germline CDR1 reads SNHLY; CDR2 reads FYNNEI. This CDR3 has 12 amino acids. Trimming took off 9 bases at V and 0 bases at J, with 9 bases between the two ends. In nucleotides, the CDR3 is TGTGCCAGAGGACAGAGCTCCTACGAGCAGTACTTC. Protein: CARGQSSYEQYF. Full variable domain (outside the CDR3, taken from reference TRBV2 and TRBJ2-7): EPEVTQTPSHQVTQMGQEVILRCVPISNHLYFYWYRQILGQKVEFLVSFYNNEISEKSEIFDDQFSVERPDGSNFTLKIRSTKLEDSAMYFCARGQSSYEQYFGPGTRLTVT.

This clone has more than one count but fewer than ten. The J gene is TRBJ1-2, the V gene TRBV4-1, with unresolved D. This CDR3 has 15 residues. The V gene lost 4 bases and the J gene lost 4 bases, with 16 bases spanning the gap. Germline CDR1 MGHRA, CDR2 YSYEKL. Here the CDR3 reads CASSLYATGPYGYTF. The CDR3 DNA follows: TGCGCCAGCAGCCTATACGCCACGGGTCCCTATGGCTACACCTTC.

V gene TRBV10-3 combines with J gene TRBJ2-7, with 13 bases aligning to TRBD2. With V trimmed by 10 bases and J by 7 bases, 10 bases remained unmatched. The CDR3 has 14 residues. Germline V gene sequence: CDR1 ENHRY, CDR2 SYGVKD. CDR3: CASGLAGAVGEQYF. CDR3 DNA sequence: TGTGCCAGCGGACTAGCGGGAGCGGTGGGGGAGCAGTACTTC.

The V and J genes are TRBV7-3 and TRBJ2-6; D uncertain. The CDR3 runs 14 residues. The V gene's germline CDR1 is SGHTA and CDR2 FQGTGA. Trimming left V 1 base short and J 4 bases short, with 5 bases between. CDR3: CASSLSTGANVLTF. CDR3 DNA sequence: TGTGCCAGCAGCTTAAGTACCGGGGCCAACGTCCTGACTTTC.

The rearrangement links TRBV2 to TRBJ1-2; D perhaps matches TRBD1 (5 bases). The CDR3 has 14 residues. Germline V gene lookup returns CDR1 SNHLY and CDR2 FYNNEI. The V and J ends lost 4 bases and 4 bases respectively, with 13 bases between them. This chain's CDR3 is CASSGTDGAYGYTF. The CDR3 coding sequence is TGTGCCAGCAGTGGTACGGACGGGGCCTATGGCTACACCTTC.

The sample holds a few counts of this clone. The chain combines TRBV2 with TRBJ2-5; 8 bases match TRBD1. This CDR3 region has 15 residues. CDR1 is SNHLY, CDR2 FYNNEI, per germline. V trimming: 7 bases; J trimming: 0 bases; junction bases outside the gene matches: 7. CDR3 in amino acids: CASNVDRDYQETQYF. CDR3 bases: TGTGCCAGCAATGTGGACAGGGATTACCAAGAGACCCAGTACTTC.